This T cell receptor beta chain was profiled in a study of regulatory T cells. Primers: 52 TRBV forward and 13 TRBJ reverse. This table comes from immunoSEQ multiplex PCR, and its TCRdb copy is limited to in-frame clones, with some not included. Seen here are approximately 31,000 clones, about 93% observed once, and the top ten hold around 0.94%. Patients aged 2 to 39 years had fewer naive and more memory CD4+ and CD8+ T cells. Regulatory (CD25-high CD127-low) and conventional (CD25-low CD127-high) CD4+ T cells were sorted separately. Turning to this clone: Its antigen is currently unknown.

Study results and caveats: In CD3G-deficient patients, conventional CD4+ T cells were enriched for hydrophobic CDR3 residues at positions 6 and 7.

The sequence came from a child aged 2 to 15 with CD3G deficiency. Sequencing was carried out using conventional CD4+ T cells sorted from blood.

The CDR3 loop reads CASSPTGLVNTGELFF. The CDR3 coding sequence is TGCGCCAGCAGCCCGACAGGGCTAGTGAACACCGGGGAGCTGTTTTTT. The chain combines TRBV5-1 with TRBJ2-2; 7 nucleotides agree with TRBD1. Germline lookup yields CDR1 SGHRS and CDR2 YFSETQ. The CDR3 totals 16 residues. The junction had 7 bases not matched to a gene; V was cut back by 4 bases and J by 1 base.